What follows are 16 T cell receptor beta chains derived from one specimen sequenced in a study of radiation and T cells in renal cell carcinoma. Time point given: blood 4 weeks post-SBRT, at nephrectomy. Treatment reported: 15 Gy SBRT to primary tumor, nephrectomy 4 weeks later. TCRdb keeps only in-frame clones here, not all; method: immunoSEQ multiplex PCR. The sample has roughly 170,000 clones, 88% seen once. The sample consisted of blood, taken from a patient whose treatment included radiotherapy and nephrectomy. Every receptor here comes from a woman in her forties or fifties with renal cell carcinoma.

The chain carries TRBV27 and TRBJ1-2; perhaps TRBD1 as D (5 bases). CDR1 is MNHEY and CDR2 is SMNVEV in the germline V gene (reference sequence). CDR3 length: 16 residues. V was pared by 6 bases and J by 4 bases, with 21 bases between. Here the CDR3 reads CASRGGPGALFYGYTF. The CDR3, as DNA: TGTGCCAGCAGGGGGGGACCGGGCGCCCTCTTCTATGGCTACACCTTC.

V usage is TRBV6-6 and J usage is TRBJ2-7, with 10 bases that match TRBD1. J was trimmed by 5 bases and V by 5 bases; bases with no gene match: 6. The CDR3 sequence is 14 residues long. CDR1 and CDR2 from the germline V gene are MNHNY and SVGAGI (reference sequence). CDR3 sequence: CASSKGQGFDEQYF. The DNA of the CDR3 is TGTGCCAGCAGTAAGGGACAGGGGTTTGACGAGCAGTACTTC.

The J gene is TRBJ2-7, the V gene TRBV5-1; 7 bases agree with TRBD1. Unmatched junction bases numbered 5, after V lost 0 bases and J lost 5 bases. CDR1 and CDR2 from the germline V gene are SGHRS and YFSETQ. This CDR3 region has 14 residues. CDR3 DNA sequence: TGCGCCAGCAGCTTGGGGCAGGGGGTCGACGAGCAGTACTTC. Translated, it gives CASSLGQGVDEQYF.

The DNA of the CDR3 is TGCAGCGTAGAACCGACCGGGACACCCTACAATGAGCAGTTCTTC. Translating it yields CSVEPTGTPYNEQFF. The chain carries TRBV29-1 and TRBJ2-1; D perhaps matches TRBD1 (6 bases). CDR3 size: 15 residues. The germline V and J ends were trimmed by 6 bases and 2 bases, with 17 bases remaining between them. Looked up from germline, CDR1 is SQVTM and CDR2 is ANQGSEA.

The J gene is TRBJ2-5, the V gene TRBV5-8; either TRBD1 or TRBD2 may supply D (5 bases each). The CDR3 is 15 amino acids. Trimming took 4 bases from V and 5 from J, leaving 18 bases between them. Germline V gives CDR1 SGHTS, CDR2 YDEGEE. CDR3 sequence (DNA): TGTGCCAGCAGCCCTTCCGGGGACCGCCGGGAGACCCAGTACTTC. It specifies CASSPSGDRRETQYF.

V gene TRBV7-3 combines with J gene TRBJ1-6; 10 nucleotides align to TRBD1. The CDR3 consists of 16 residues. The trim removed 2 bases at V and 5 bases at J, leaving 3 bases unmatched. Germline CDR1 reads SGHTA; CDR2 reads FQGTGA. As DNA, the CDR3 is TGTGCCAGCAGCTTATCCGGGACAGGGGATAATTCACCCCTCCACTTT. It specifies CASSLSGTGDNSPLHF.

This chain connects TRBV5-4 to TRBJ2-4; D is perhaps TRBD1 (6 bases). V was trimmed by 4 bases and J by 9 bases, leaving 8 bases between them. The CDR3 is made up of 11 amino acids. CDR1 is SGHNT, CDR2 YYREEE, per germline (reference sequence). This CDR3 is CASSLGGIQYF. DNA for the CDR3: TGTGCCAGCAGCCTAGGGGGCATTCAGTACTTC.

The chain uses TRBV23-1 and TRBJ1-6; possibly TRBD1 for D (6 bases). TRBV23-1 is marked as an open reading frame, function uncertain. There are 20 residues in the CDR3. The V end was cut by 7 bases, the J end by 0 bases, with 25 bases between. As DNA, the CDR3 is TGCGCCAGCACCGACGGGGGGCTGGGGGTTCGAAGCTCCTATAATTCACCCCTCCACTTT. This sequence encodes CASTDGGLGVRSSYNSPLHF.

V and J are TRBV5-8 and TRBJ2-1; D perhaps matches TRBD1 (6 bases). V lost 2 bases and J lost 5, with 11 bases in between. Germline V gene lookup returns CDR1 SGHTS and CDR2 YDEGEE. The length of the CDR3 is 14 residues. CDR3 bases: TGTGCCAGCAGCTTCGCGGACAGACACAATGAGCAGTTCTTC. Its translation: CASSFADRHNEQFF.

The chain links TRBV7-6 to TRBJ2-3; D is uncertain. Germline V gene lookup returns CDR1 SGHVS and CDR2 FNYEAQ. This CDR3 is built from 15 residues. The germline V and J ends were trimmed by 1 base and 3 bases, with 11 bases remaining between them. The DNA of the CDR3 is TGTGCCAGCAGCTTAGTTGCGGTGGGAACAGATACGCAGTATTTT. This codes for CASSLVAVGTDTQYF.

This rearrangement joins TRBV6-5 to TRBJ1-1; the D gene is possibly TRBD1 (6 bases). The CDR3 sequence is 14 residues long. Looked up from germline, CDR1 is MNHEY and CDR2 is SVGAGI. V lost 6 bases, J lost 1 base, and 12 bases lay in between. CDR3 bases: TGTGCCAGCAGGTCGGAAGGGGGGAACACTGAAGCTTTCTTT. This gives the protein CASRSEGGNTEAFF.

The chain employs TRBV9 and TRBJ2-3; a weak D match, TRBD2 (5 bases). Trimming removed 3 bases at V and 5 bases at J, with 10 bases between. Germline V lookup: CDR1 SGDLS, CDR2 YYNGEE. The CDR3 covers 13 residues. As DNA, the CDR3 is TGTGCCAGCAGCGCGGGGATTCTAGATACGCAGTATTTT. It specifies CASSAGILDTQYF.

This rearrangement joins TRBV5-6 to TRBJ2-3; 11 positions match TRBD2. The CDR3 totals 16 residues. J gave up 2 bases and V 5 bases, and 7 bases lay outside the gene matches. Per germline, CDR1 SGHDT and CDR2 YYEEEE. The CDR3 here is CASSLTSGGFTDTQYF. CDR3 in DNA: TGTGCCAGCAGTCTCACTAGCGGGGGTTTCACAGATACGCAGTATTTT.

The gene calls are TRBV2 and TRBJ2-7; no reliable D call. Between the trimmed V and J ends, which lost 4 bases and 9 bases, there was a span of 10 bases. Germline V CDR1 and CDR2: SNHLY, FYNNEI. The CDR3 totals 11 residues. This CDR3 reads CASSAGSGQYF. The CDR3 DNA reads as TGTGCCAGCAGTGCTGGATCCGGGCAGTACTTC.

Only a few counts were recorded for this clone. This sequence joins TRBV2 and TRBJ1-6; TRBD1 matches 7 bases. Trimming removed 2 bases from V and 6 bases from J; junction bases left unmatched: 7. In germline, CDR1 is SNHLY, CDR2 FYNNEI. This CDR3 spans 16 amino acids. Here the CDR3 DNA reads TGTGCCAGCAGTGAATGGGCAGGGGGAGGTAATTCACCCCTCCACTTT. It is translated as CASSEWAGGGNSPLHF.

The rearrangement links TRBV6-1 to TRBJ2-2; TRBD1 matches 9 bases. The germline CDR1 and CDR2 sequences are MNHNS and SASEGT. The CDR3 runs 14 residues. The V segment lost 7 bases and the J segment 6 bases; nucleotides outside the gene matches: 6. The CDR3 spells CASTGQGLSGELFF. DNA of the CDR3: TGTGCCAGCACCGGACAGGGGTTGTCCGGGGAGCTGTTTTTT.